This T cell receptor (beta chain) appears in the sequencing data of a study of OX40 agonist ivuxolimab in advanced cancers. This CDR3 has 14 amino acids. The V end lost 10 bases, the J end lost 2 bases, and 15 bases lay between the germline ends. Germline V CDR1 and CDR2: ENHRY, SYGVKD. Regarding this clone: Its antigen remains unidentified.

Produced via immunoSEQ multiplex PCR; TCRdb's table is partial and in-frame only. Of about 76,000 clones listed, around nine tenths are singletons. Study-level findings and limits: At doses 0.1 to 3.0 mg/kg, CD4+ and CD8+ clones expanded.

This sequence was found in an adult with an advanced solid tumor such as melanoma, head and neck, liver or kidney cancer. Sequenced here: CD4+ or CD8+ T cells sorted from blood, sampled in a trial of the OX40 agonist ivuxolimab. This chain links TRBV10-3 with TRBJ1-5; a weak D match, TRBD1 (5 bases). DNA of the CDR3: TGTGCCACCCAAGACGGGGCTGGCAATCAGCCCCAGCATTTT. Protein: CATQDGAGNQPQHF.